Shown below are 8 T cell receptor beta chains from a single sample sequenced in a study of identical twins. MiXCR was run by TCRdb on the 5' RACE reads, yielding one entry per CDR3 protein. The sample comprises around 490,000 distinct CDR3 sequences, 20% to 25% of which are singletons, and 0.45% to 0.5% rests with the top ten. These same records also appear under a second study, on yellow fever vaccine responses in identical twins.

Sequencing input: CD4+ T cells sorted from blood. The source of these receptors is a woman between 18 and 29 years old in good health.

There are a few counts of this clonotype. This sequence joins TRBV7-9 and TRBJ1-1, with D hard to call. The CDR3 has 12 residues. Germline CDR1 SEHNR, CDR2 FQNEAQ (reference sequence). Trimming cost V 3 bases and J 5 bases, with 7 bases left between them. CDR3 sequence reads: CASSFGQTEAFF. In DNA, the CDR3 is TGTGCCAGCAGCTTCGGGCAGACTGAAGCTTTCTTT.

This clonotype turned up a few times. V gene TRBV15 combines with J gene TRBJ2-1, with 7 nucleotides matching TRBD2. The V gene end was trimmed by 1 base and the J gene end by 3 bases; junction bases not matched to a gene: 6. The CDR3 is made up of 16 amino acids. CDR1 and CDR2 from the germline V gene are LNHNV and YYDKDF (reference sequence). CDR3 nucleotide sequence: TGTGCCACCAGCAGAGGGACTAGAACGGTCTACAATGAGCAGTTCTTC. Protein sequence: CATSRGTRTVYNEQFF.

In this sample, this clonotype turned up a few times. The gene calls are TRBV29-1 and TRBJ2-5; a weak D match, TRBD2 (5 bases). V was clipped by 3 bases and J by 7 bases, with 12 bases between them. Germline V gene sequence: CDR1 SQVTM, CDR2 ANQGSEA. The CDR3 spans 12 residues. The CDR3 sequence is CSVETTPATQYF. For the CDR3, the DNA is TGCAGCGTTGAGACTACCCCGGCGACCCAGTACTTC. The whole variable domain, remainder taken from reference TRBV29-1 and TRBJ2-5, is SAVISQKPSRDICQRGTSLTIQCQVDSQVTMMFWYRQQPGQSLTLIATANQGSEATYESGFVIDKFPISRPNLTFSTLTVSNMSPEDSSIYLCSVETTPATQYFGPGTRLLVL.

The chain links TRBV7-8 to TRBJ2-5; 10 bases agree with TRBD2. The CDR3 extends over 16 amino acids. CDR1 and CDR2 from the germline V gene are SGHVS and FQNEAQ. Trimming at V came to 6 bases and at J to 5 bases, leaving 12 bases not matched to a gene. CDR3 in amino acids: CASRNPSGGLVETQYF. DNA for the CDR3: TGTGCCAGCAGGAATCCTAGCGGGGGCCTTGTTGAGACCCAGTACTTC.

This clonotype was seen at least ten times. The chain combines TRBV12-3 or TRBV12-4 with TRBJ1-1; 8 bases align to TRBD1. CDR3 length: 14 residues. Trimming removed 5 bases from V and 7 bases from J; junction bases left unmatched: 9. The CDR3, as DNA: TGTGCCAGCAGTGTTCCAGGGGGCGCCGATGAAGCTTTCTTT. This codes for CASSVPGGADEAFF.

This clonotype was seen a handful of times. The J gene is TRBJ2-3, the V gene TRBV20-1; 8 bases are shared with TRBD1. V shed 5 bases and J 2 bases; nucleotides not matched to a gene: 15. The CDR3 covers 17 residues. The germline gives CDR1 DFQATT, CDR2 SNEGSKA (reference sequence). CDR3 in amino acids: CSAWDRNRPRSTDTQYF. The CDR3 nucleotides are TGCAGTGCTTGGGACAGGAATAGACCACGGTCCACAGATACGCAGTATTTT.

This clonotype was detected a few times. V is TRBV6-1 and J is TRBJ2-1, with TRBD2 identical over 8 bases. V shed 6 bases and J 3 bases; nucleotides not matched to a gene: 16. Germline values: CDR1 MNHNS, CDR2 SASEGT. This CDR3 comprises 18 residues. The DNA for the CDR3 is TGTGCCAGCAGCGGGAATAGCGGGAAAACTCATGGCTACAATGAGCAGTTCTTC. Its translation: CASSGNSGKTHGYNEQFF.

The chain combines TRBV7-2 with TRBJ2-3; a possible D gene is TRBD2 (6 bases). Germline values: CDR1 SGHTA, CDR2 FQGNSA. Trimming removed 4 bases at V and 0 bases at J, with 17 bases between. CDR3 length equals 17 residues. In DNA, the CDR3 is TGTGCCAGCAGCTATTCGCTCATCCGGGGGAGCACAGATACGCAGTATTTT. It is translated as CASSYSLIRGSTDTQYF. The full variable domain, in which reference TRBV7-2 and TRBJ2-3 provide the parts outside the CDR3, is GAGVSQSPSNKVTEKGKDVELRCDPISGHTALYWYRQSLGQGLEFLIYFQGNSAPDKSGLPSDRFSAERTGGSVSTLTIQRTQQEDSAVYLCASSYSLIRGSTDTQYFGPGTRLTVL.